The present T cell receptor (beta chain) was sequenced within a study of T cells after posttransplantation cyclophosphamide. Assay: immunoSEQ multiplex PCR; the TCRdb copy retains only in-frame clones and omits some. The record shows around 26,000 clones for this sample, with no singletons present. Busulfan-fludarabine conditioning, marrow transplant, and cyclophosphamide on days +3 and +4 were administered. At least ten counts were recorded for this clone. Germline lookup yields CDR1 MDHEN and CDR2 SYDVKM. Trimming cost V 6 bases and J 2 bases, with 13 bases left between them. The CDR3 is 15 residues long.

The sequence came from a male patient in his late teens or twenties who received an allogeneic stem cell transplant from a related donor, was CMV-positive, and had no GVHD. A subset of T cells may come from the graft donor. The chain recombines TRBV28 with TRBJ2-2; possibly TRBD2 for D (7 bases). This specimen consisted of PBMCs, obtained after allogeneic stem cell transplant with posttransplant cyclophosphamide. In DNA form, the CDR3 reads TGTGCCAGCAGGAGGGGGGGGGCAAACACCGGGGAGCTGTTTTTT. Translation gives CASRRGGANTGELFF.